A single sample is the source of the 30 T cell receptor beta chains below, sequenced in a study of blood T cell repertoires in COVID-19. Measured with immunoSEQ multiplex PCR; TCRdb has only the in-frame clones, and not every one. Of approximately 130,000 clones in the sample, 80% to 90% were seen once. Specimen: peripheral blood. The origin of the receptors is a woman between 45 and 60 years old with acute or convalescent COVID-19.

The V call is TRBV24-1, the J call TRBJ1-5; D is uncertain. Trimming stripped 3 bases from V and 7 bases from J, with 9 bases between. The V gene's germline CDR1 is KGHDR and CDR2 SFDVKD. The CDR3 totals 13 residues. In nucleotides, the CDR3 is TGTGCCACCAGTGATGCCGGGTGGCAGCCCCAGCATTTT. Translation gives CATSDAGWQPQHF.

The chain is built from TRBV29-1 and TRBJ2-4; D is undetermined. Trimming left V 7 bases short and J 5 bases short, with 9 bases between. The germline V gene has CDR1 SQVTM and CDR2 ANQGSEA. The CDR3 sequence is 11 residues long. This CDR3 is CSANIENIQYF. In DNA form, the CDR3 reads TGCAGCGCAAACATCGAAAACATTCAGTACTTC.

This chain uses TRBV5-5 with TRBJ1-5, with TRBD1 as a possible D gene (5 bases). The CDR3 has 15 amino acids. Trimming shortened V by 4 bases and J by 3 bases, and 14 bases separated the two germline ends. Germline assignment: CDR1 SGHKS and CDR2 YYEKEE (reference sequence). The CDR3 region has the DNA TGTGCCAGCAGCCCAGGGCCCGGATACAATCAGCCCCAGCATTTT. Translating it yields CASSPGPGYNQPQHF.

V gene TRBV30 combines with J gene TRBJ2-5; a possible D gene is TRBD1 (6 bases). The CDR3 totals 12 residues. CDR1 is GTSNPN and CDR2 is SVGIG in the germline V gene (reference sequence). Trimming cost V 4 bases and J 2 bases, with 8 bases left between them. The CDR3 DNA is TGTGCCTGGATAGACAGGCAAGAGACCCAGTACTTC. Translation gives CAWIDRQETQYF.

In this sample, this clone turned up a few times. The J gene is TRBJ1-2, the V gene TRBV6-5, with a tentative D call TRBD1 (6 bases). V was pared by 6 bases and J by 6 bases, with 14 bases between. Germline-derived CDR1 and CDR2 are MNHEY and SVGAGI. The CDR3 is 13 amino acids. The CDR3 loop reads CASSLGQIDGYTF. In DNA, the CDR3 is TGTGCCAGCAGCCTTGGACAGATAGATGGCTACACCTTC.

The chain employs TRBV9 and TRBJ2-3; D is undetermined. V lost 0 bases and J lost 6, with 8 bases in between. Looked up from germline, CDR1 is SGDLS and CDR2 is YYNGEE. This CDR3 comprises 13 residues. The CDR3 is CASSVVPRDTQYF. CDR3 in DNA: TGTGCCAGCAGCGTAGTCCCACGGGATACGCAGTATTTT.

The V call is TRBV5-1, the J call TRBJ2-2; D is unresolved. V was shortened by 3 bases and J by 3 bases, with 6 bases between the two germline ends. The CDR3 spans 13 residues. In germline, CDR1 is SGHRS, CDR2 YFSETQ. The DNA of the CDR3 is TGCGCCAGCAGCTCCGGGTACACCGGGGAGCTGTTTTTT. Its translation is CASSSGYTGELFF.

In its sample, this clone was seen once. The chain is built from TRBV29-1 and TRBJ1-5, with 8 nucleotides matching TRBD1. With 6 bases clipped from V and 1 base from J, the junction kept 5 bases outside the gene matches. Germline values: CDR1 SQVTM, CDR2 ANQGSEA. The CDR3 length is 14 residues. The CDR3 sequence is CSVVQGGSNQPQHF. The CDR3 DNA reads as TGCAGCGTCGTACAGGGGGGAAGCAATCAGCCCCAGCATTTT.

The chain recombines TRBV20-1 with TRBJ1-2, with D maybe TRBD1 (6 bases). Deletions cut 3 bases from V and 2 bases from J, with 22 bases between. This CDR3 comprises 17 residues. Germline CDR1 DFQATT, CDR2 SNEGSKA (reference sequence). In DNA form, the CDR3 reads TGCAGTGCTAGTAAATTCCAGGGGTCGATCCTCAACTATGGCTACACCTTC. Protein sequence: CSASKFQGSILNYGYTF.

The chain employs TRBV18 and TRBJ2-5, with TRBD2 as a possible D gene (5 bases). Deletions cut 0 bases from V and 5 bases from J, with 10 bases between. CDR1 is KGHSH, CDR2 LQKENI, per germline. CDR3 length equals 14 residues. CDR3 residues: CASSPPQRRETQYF. In DNA, the CDR3 is TGTGCCAGCTCACCACCACAGCGGCGTGAGACCCAGTACTTC.

The rearrangement joins TRBV4-1 to TRBJ1-1; TRBD1 matches 7 bases. This CDR3 contains 15 residues. The germline V gene has CDR1 MGHRA and CDR2 YSYEKL. The V gene end was trimmed by 1 base and the J gene end by 1 base; junction bases not matched to a gene: 3. The chain's CDR3 is CASSQGRDRNTEAFF. The DNA for the CDR3 is TGCGCCAGCAGCCAAGGCCGGGACAGGAACACTGAAGCTTTCTTT.

V is TRBV27 and J is TRBJ2-5; TRBD2 might be the D (5 bases). V was cut by 4 bases and J by 5 bases, with 14 bases left in between. This CDR3 comprises 14 residues. Germline V gene data show CDR1 as MNHEY and CDR2 as SMNVEV (reference sequence). The CDR3, as DNA: TGTGCCAGCAGTTGGAGGCTAGCCGGGGAGACCCAGTACTTC. This gives the protein CASSWRLAGETQYF.

The chain carries TRBV6-2 or TRBV6-3 and TRBJ2-7; 9 nucleotides align to TRBD2. Germline CDR1 MNHEY, CDR2 SVGEGT. This CDR3 has 18 residues. Trimming at V came to 0 bases and at J to 2 bases, leaving 11 bases not matched to a gene. The CDR3 nucleotides are TGTGCCAGCAGTTACTCGGCGAAAGGGGCGGGGGGGCCCTACGAGCAGTACTTC. This gives the protein CASSYSAKGAGGPYEQYF.

The V gene is TRBV30, the J gene TRBJ2-3; D unresolved. CDR1 GTSNPN and CDR2 SVGIG come from the germline V gene (reference sequence). The V and J ends lost 4 bases and 0 bases respectively, with 11 bases between them. This CDR3 comprises 14 residues. The CDR3 reads CAWTLVQSTDTQYF. The CDR3 bases are TGTGCCTGGACGCTAGTCCAGAGCACAGATACGCAGTATTTT.

The gene calls are TRBV5-1 and TRBJ2-7, with 7 bases matching TRBD2. The CDR3 is made up of 15 amino acids. Trimming cost V 4 bases and J 3 bases; bases outside gene matches: 10. The germline V gene encodes CDR1 SGHRS and CDR2 YFSETQ. The CDR3: CASSRYGREDYEQYF. CDR3 nucleotide sequence: TGCGCCAGCAGCCGATATGGGAGGGAAGACTACGAGCAGTACTTC.

The V gene is TRBV30, the J gene TRBJ1-2; possible D gene TRBD1, 5 bases. V was cut by 0 bases and J by 6 bases, with 8 bases left in between. Germline CDR1 and CDR2: GTSNPN and SVGIG (reference sequence). The CDR3 runs 12 residues. CDR3 region: CAWSVRGDGYTF. The CDR3 region has the DNA TGTGCCTGGAGTGTACGGGGGGATGGCTACACCTTC.

The chain combines TRBV19 with TRBJ1-2, with 10 bases lining up with TRBD1. Germline CDR1 LNHDA, CDR2 SQIVND (reference sequence). CDR3 length equals 13 residues. Trimming at V came to 5 bases and at J to 7 bases, leaving 4 bases not matched to a gene. The CDR3 nucleotides read TGTGCCAGTAGTCCGGACAGGGGGGCTGGCTACACCTTC. It specifies CASSPDRGAGYTF.

J is TRBJ2-1 and V is TRBV6-2 or TRBV6-3, with no clear D. The CDR3 has 14 residues. V was trimmed by 2 bases and J by 8 bases, leaving 13 bases between them. In germline, CDR1 is MNHEY, CDR2 SVGEGT. The CDR3 protein is CASSYRQARDEQFF. The CDR3 region has the DNA TGTGCCAGCAGTTACAGGCAAGCCCGGGATGAGCAGTTCTTC.

V usage is TRBV12-3 or TRBV12-4 and J usage is TRBJ1-1; 8 nucleotides agree with TRBD1. The CDR3 length is 12 residues. V gave up 3 bases and J gave up 7 bases; unmatched junction bases: 1. CDR3 coding DNA: TGTGCCAGCAGTTTCGGGACAGGTGAAGCTTTCTTT. Translation: CASSFGTGEAFF.

The rearrangement links TRBV11-2 to TRBJ1-2; the D gene is possibly TRBD1 (5 bases). Looked up from germline, CDR1 is SGHAT and CDR2 is FQNNGV. The ends were cut back, 5 bases at V and 4 bases at J, with 17 bases in the middle. CDR3 length: 15 amino acids. The CDR3 DNA reads TGTGCCAGCAGCCCAGGGTCCGGGACTCCCTATGGCTACACCTTC. Encoded protein: CASSPGSGTPYGYTF. Using reference TRBV11-2 and TRBJ1-2 for the parts outside the CDR3, the full variable domain is EAGVAQSPRYKIIEKRQSVAFWCNPISGHATLYWYQQILGQGPKLLIQFQNNGVVDDSQLPKDRFSAERLKGVDSTLKIQPAKLEDSAVYLCASSPGSGTPYGYTFGSGTRLTVV.

This rearrangement joins TRBV12-3 or TRBV12-4 to TRBJ1-6; D not resolved. V gave up 7 bases and J gave up 14 bases, with 18 bases separating them. There are 13 residues in the CDR3. CDR3 amino acids: CASMSRLGAALHF. In DNA, the CDR3 is TGTGCCAGCATGTCCAGACTCGGTGCGGCCCTCCACTTT.

This sequence joins TRBV7-9 and TRBJ2-7; D is perhaps TRBD1 (5 bases). Germline loops: CDR1 SEHNR, CDR2 FQNEAQ (reference sequence). This CDR3 contains 13 residues. Trimming shortened V by 1 base and J by 6 bases, and 10 bases separated the two germline ends. CDR3 nucleotides: TGTGCCAGCAGCTTAGGATCTGGGGCCGAGCAGTACTTC. Translated: CASSLGSGAEQYF.

This clone showed up just a few times. The chain is built from TRBV30 and TRBJ1-1; D is uncertain. CDR1 GTSNPN and CDR2 SVGIG come from the germline V gene (reference sequence). Trimming removed 0 bases at V and 4 bases at J, with 9 bases between. This CDR3 spans 13 amino acids. CDR3 DNA: TGTGCCTGGAGTGTACGGGGTGGCACTGAAGCTTTCTTT. This gives the protein CAWSVRGGTEAFF.

The sample holds one count of this clone. The sample holds other DNA sequences that translate to the same CDR3. The V gene is TRBV9, the J gene TRBJ1-1; no clear D. This CDR3 has 13 amino acids. From germline, CDR1 is SGDLS and CDR2 YYNGEE. V was cut by 0 bases and J by 0 bases, with 3 bases left in between. CDR3 DNA: TGTGCCAGCAGCGTAGCAGTGAACACTGAAGCTTTCTTT. Translation: CASSVAVNTEAFF.

The chain has TRBV7-2 and TRBJ1-4; tentative D call: TRBD1 (6 bases). Trimming cost V 7 bases and J 0 bases, with 15 bases left between them. The CDR3 sequence is 16 residues long. CDR1 and CDR2 from the germline V gene are SGHTA and FQGNSA. For the CDR3, the DNA is TGTGCCAGCACCTTCCGGGACACATCAACTAATGAAAAACTGTTTTTT. This translates into CASTFRDTSTNEKLFF.

V gene TRBV11-3 combines with J gene TRBJ2-3; D gene ambiguous. The germline V gene encodes CDR1 SGHNT and CDR2 YENEEA. This CDR3 comprises 14 residues. The V end lost 1 base, the J end lost 2 bases, and 7 bases lay between the germline ends. The CDR3 coding sequence is TGTGCCAGCAGCTTAGGGCACCCCACAGATACGCAGTATTTT. Protein: CASSLGHPTDTQYF.

The chain uses TRBV30 and TRBJ1-2; D is unresolved. The CDR3 extends over 12 amino acids. The V gene lost 1 base and the J gene lost 9 bases, with 12 bases spanning the gap. The germline gives CDR1 GTSNPN, CDR2 SVGIG (reference sequence). The CDR3 region has the DNA TGTGCCTGGAGTGCAAGCGGCAGCAGCTACACCTTC. Its translation: CAWSASGSSYTF.

The genes are TRBV4-3 and TRBJ2-4, with 10 nucleotides matching TRBD2. This CDR3 is 19 amino acids long. After removal of 0 bases from V and 0 bases from J, the junction contained 8 bases not matched to a gene. CDR1 is LGHNA and CDR2 is YSLEER in the germline V gene. CDR3: CASSQDIGLAGVAKNIQYF. CDR3 in DNA: TGCGCCAGCAGCCAAGATATAGGGCTAGCGGGGGTAGCCAAAAACATTCAGTACTTC.

This rearrangement joins TRBV5-6 to TRBJ1-3; 7 bases map to TRBD1. Germline V lookup: CDR1 SGHDT, CDR2 YYEEEE. CDR3 length: 18 residues. V trimming: 4 bases; J trimming: 0 bases; junction bases outside the gene matches: 13. CDR3 sequence reads: CASSPRWRQGRSGNTIYF. The CDR3, as DNA: TGTGCCAGCAGCCCCAGGTGGAGACAGGGCCGCTCTGGAAACACCATATATTTT.

In this sample, this clone turned up once. The genes are TRBV7-2 and TRBJ1-1; D unresolved. Germline CDR1 reads SGHTA; CDR2 reads FQGNSA. The CDR3 extends over 11 amino acids. Trimming removed 5 bases at V and 10 bases at J, with 11 bases between. The CDR3 protein is CASSALELAFF. CDR3 sequence (DNA): TGTGCCAGCAGCGCCCTTGAGTTAGCTTTCTTT.